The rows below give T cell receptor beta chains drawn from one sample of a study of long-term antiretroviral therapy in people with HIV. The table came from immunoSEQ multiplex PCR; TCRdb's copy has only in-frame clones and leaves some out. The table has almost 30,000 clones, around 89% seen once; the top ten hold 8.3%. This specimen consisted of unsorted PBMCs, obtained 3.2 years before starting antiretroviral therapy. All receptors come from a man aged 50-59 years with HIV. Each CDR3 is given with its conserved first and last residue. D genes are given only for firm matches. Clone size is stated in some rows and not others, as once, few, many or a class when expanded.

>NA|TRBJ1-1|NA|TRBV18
CASDQVAGTEAFF
TGTGCCAGCGACCAGGTGGCGGGTACTGAAGCTTTCTTT
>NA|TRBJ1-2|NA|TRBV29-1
CSVDADLYGYTF
TGCAGCGTTGATGCAGACCTCTATGGCTACACCTTC
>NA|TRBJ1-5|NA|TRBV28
CASRTPLVKVFSNQPQHF
TGTGCCAGCAGAACCCCCTTAGTAAAGGTTTTTAGCAATCAGCCCCAGCATTTT
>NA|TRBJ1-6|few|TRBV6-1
CASSELASPLHF
TGTGCCAGCAGTGAATTGGCATCACCCCTCCACTTT
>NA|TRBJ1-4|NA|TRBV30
CAWSVGLATNEKLFF
TGTGCCTGGAGTGTTGGGTTAGCAACTAATGAAAAACTGTTTTTT
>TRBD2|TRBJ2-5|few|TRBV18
CASSPSEAGGPLIKTQYF
TGTGCCAGCTCACCATCGGAAGCGGGGGGGCCTTTAATAAAGACCCAGTACTTC
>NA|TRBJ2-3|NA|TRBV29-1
CSVGGFQGTQYF
TGCAGCGTTGGCGGCTTCCAAGGCACGCAGTATTTT
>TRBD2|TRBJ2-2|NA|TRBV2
CASSRLAVNTGELFF
TGTGCCAGCAGCCGACTAGCGGTAAACACCGGGGAGCTGTTTTTT
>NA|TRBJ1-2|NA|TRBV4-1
CASSQELTGVIIANYGYTF
TGCGCCAGCAGCCAAGAATTAACGGGGGTGATTATCGCTAACTATGGCTACACCTTC
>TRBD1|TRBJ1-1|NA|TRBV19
CASISARPGQGAMGEAFF
TGTGCCAGTATCTCGGCCCGCCCGGGACAGGGGGCGATGGGGGAAGCTTTCTTT
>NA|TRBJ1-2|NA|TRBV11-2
CASSSVRTFQGYTF
TGTGCCAGCAGCTCCGTCCGGACCTTCCAGGGCTACACCTTC
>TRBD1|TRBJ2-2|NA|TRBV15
CATLRRQGAWTGELFF
TGTGCCACCCTTAGAAGACAGGGGGCCTGGACCGGGGAGCTGTTTTTT
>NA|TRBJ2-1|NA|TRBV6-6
CASSLEITYNEQFF
TGTGCCAGCAGTCTAGAAATCACCTACAATGAGCAGTTCTTC
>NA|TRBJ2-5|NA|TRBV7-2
CASSPDLYQETQYF
TGTGCCAGCAGCCCTGACTTATACCAAGAGACCCAGTACTTC
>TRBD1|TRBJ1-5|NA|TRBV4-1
CASSYSTQGQPQHF
TGCGCCAGCAGCTATTCTACACAGGGGCAGCCCCAGCATTTT
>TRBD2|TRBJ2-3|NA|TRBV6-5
CASRRGGTSTDTQYF
TGTGCCAGCAGACGCGGGGGTACTAGCACAGATACGCAGTATTTT
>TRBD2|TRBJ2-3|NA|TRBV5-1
CASSSGGDPPVLYF
TGCGCCAGCAGTAGCGGGGGCGACCCCCCAGTTTTGTATTTT
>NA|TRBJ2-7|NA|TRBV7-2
CASSLFSGAGAYEQYF
TGTGCCAGCAGCTTGTTTTCAGGGGCAGGGGCCTACGAGCAGTACTTC
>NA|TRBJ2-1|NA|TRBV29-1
CSVVVAGKFYNEQFF
TGCAGCGTTGTAGTGGCAGGGAAGTTCTACAATGAGCAGTTCTTC
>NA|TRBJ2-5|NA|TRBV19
CASSMGLQETQYF
TGTGCCAGTAGTATGGGACTCCAAGAGACCCAGTACTTC
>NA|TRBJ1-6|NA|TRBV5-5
CASSGGAGNNSPLHF
TGTGCCAGCAGCGGGGGCGCAGGGAATAATTCACCCCTCCACTTT
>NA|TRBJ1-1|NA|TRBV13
CASSLIPNTEAFF
TGTGCCAGCAGCTTAATCCCGAACACTGAAGCTTTCTTT